The 10 T cell receptor beta chains below all came from one sample that was sequenced in a study of post-analysis software for immune sequencing data. Study-level findings and limits: TRBV segments more frequent in patients than in controls numbered a few and included TRBV5-6, TRBV5-1 and TRBV20-1.

The antigens for these receptors are not known. The library was made from cDNA and included unique molecular identifiers. TCRdb analysed the PCR reads with MiXCR anew, one entry per CDR3 protein. Of under 200,000 distinct CDR3 sequences detected, 29% appear once; the ten largest clones hold approximately 3%. What was sequenced was blood. These receptors were collected from a girl younger than 18 with multiple sclerosis.

For this clonotype: With a much larger clone just one base away, this may be a read error. The rearrangement uses TRBV3-1 and TRBJ2-1; D not resolved. Trimming cost V 0 bases and J 10 bases, with 10 bases left between them. The CDR3 is 13 amino acids. The germline gives CDR1 LGHDT, CDR2 YNNKEL (reference sequence). The CDR3 DNA reads as TGTGCCAGCAGCCAAGATAGGAAGTACGAGCAGTTCTTC. Translating it yields CASSQDRKYEQFF.

In its sample, this clonotype was seen a few times. The V call is TRBV5-1, the J call TRBJ1-1; D gene unclear. Deletions cut 4 bases from V and 4 bases from J, with 11 bases between. The CDR3 sequence is 13 residues long. Germline V gene data show CDR1 as SGHRS and CDR2 as YFSETQ. In DNA, the CDR3 is TGCGCCAGCAGCCTTGGGTGGGGCACTGAAGCTTTCTTT. Translated: CASSLGWGTEAFF.

In its sample, this clonotype was seen a few times. The chain has TRBV24-1 and TRBJ1-5; D ambiguous. With 2 bases removed from V and 6 bases from J, the gap between germline ends came to 10 bases. The V gene's germline CDR1 is KGHDR and CDR2 SFDVKD. This CDR3 spans 14 amino acids. The CDR3 spells CATSDSRSAQPQHF. The CDR3 DNA reads as TGTGCCACCAGTGATTCAAGGTCGGCTCAGCCCCAGCATTTT.

As regards this clonotype: Since a much larger clone is just one base distant, this may be a read error. The V gene is TRBV5-1, the J gene TRBJ2-5, with D possibly being TRBD1 (5 bases). Germline lookup yields CDR1 SGHRS and CDR2 YFSETQ. The length of the CDR3 is 17 residues. The CDR3: CDSSLVRGSRVEKTQYF. CDR3 nucleotides: TGCGACAGCAGCTTGGTTCGAGGTTCCAGGGTGGAGAAGACCCAGTACTTC.

The chain has TRBV2 and TRBJ2-3; no definite D call. CDR3 length equals 14 residues. Germline V CDR1 and CDR2: SNHLY, FYNNEI. V lost 4 bases to trimming and J lost 4 bases, with 12 bases between them. The CDR3 loop reads CASSGWPGADTQYF. As DNA, the CDR3 is TGTGCCAGCAGTGGGTGGCCCGGCGCAGATACGCAGTATTTT.

This clonotype appeared a single time. A much larger clonotype is one base distant, so this may be a read error. The chain carries TRBV20-1 and TRBJ2-1; 9 positions match TRBD2. The CDR3 runs 14 residues. The germline CDR1 and CDR2 sequences are DFQATT and SNEGSKA (reference sequence). The CDR3 bases are TGCAGTGGGGCGGGAGGGATAACCTACGATGAGCAGTTCTTC. It codes for CSGAGGITYDEQFF.

The table lists this clonotype with many counts. This rearrangement joins TRBV12-3 or TRBV12-4 to TRBJ2-3; the match to TRBD2 covers 11 bases. The CDR3 length is 15 residues. The ends lost 6 bases at V and 5 bases at J; junction bases unmatched: 7. CDR3 sequence: CASSFSGGARDTQYF. CDR3 sequence (DNA): TGTGCCAGCAGCTTTAGCGGGGGGGCAAGAGATACGCAGTATTTT.

V is TRBV28 and J is TRBJ2-7; maybe TRBD2 (7 bases). The CDR3 has 17 residues. Trimming took 4 bases from V and 2 from J, leaving 21 bases between them. Germline CDR1 is MDHEN and CDR2 is SYDVKM. The CDR3 reads CASSSPGERGGPYEQYF. For the CDR3, the DNA is TGTGCCAGCAGTTCACCGGGCGAAAGGGGGGGACCCTACGAGCAGTACTTC.

The chain joins TRBV28 to TRBJ1-6; TRBD1 matches 9 bases. Germline CDR1 MDHEN, CDR2 SYDVKM. Trimming removed 7 bases from V and 8 bases from J; junction bases left unmatched: 6. The CDR3 spans 14 residues. For the CDR3, the DNA is TGTGCCAGCAATACAGGGGGCTTTTATTCACCCCTCCACTTT. As protein: CASNTGGFYSPLHF.

The chain employs TRBV2 and TRBJ1-5; no firm D call. V lost 3 bases, J lost 0 bases, and 9 bases lay in between. CDR1 and CDR2 from the germline V gene are SNHLY and FYNNEI. The CDR3 consists of 15 residues. The CDR3: CASSEETHSNQPQHF. CDR3 sequence (DNA): TGTGCCAGCAGTGAGGAGACCCATAGCAATCAGCCCCAGCATTTT.